The clone carrying this T cell receptor beta chain came up many times. These data originate in a study of T cells in Graves' hyperthyroidism and ophthalmopathy. For the study at large: Pretreatment peripheral blood was obtained at initial diagnosis.

TCR beta CDR3 regions were amplified from RNA transcripts. TCR CDR3 regions were first amplified by RT-PCR with HTBI primers. TCRdb recomputed calls from the multiplex PCR reads with MiXCR, one row per CDR3 protein. This table has 250,000 or so distinct CDR3 sequences, roughly 15% appearing once. V shed 1 base, J shed 5 bases, and the junction held 11 bases outside the gene matches. CDR3 length equals 16 residues. The germline gives CDR1 SNHLY, CDR2 FYNNEI. The chain employs TRBV2 and TRBJ2-7; TRBD2 aligns across 7 bases. Sequencing used blood. The origin of this receptor is a woman in her 50s with Graves' hyperthyroidism that later progressed to Graves' ophthalmopathy. The CDR3 here is CASSEEAGRTYDEQYF. The CDR3 DNA follows: TGTGCCAGCAGTGAAGAAGCGGGGAGGACCTACGACGAGCAGTACTTC.